Given below is one TCR beta chain in context. Its target antigen remains unknown. No quality values exist for individual bases; no much larger clone is one base distant. The junction shows trimming of 5 bases on V and 4 bases on J, and the gene matches do not reach 7 bases of it. CDR1 SGHAT and CDR2 FQNNGV are derived from the germline V gene. Its CDR3 holds 15 amino acids, cysteine through phenylalanine. Only the CDR3 portion is preserved as DNA: 45 bases, with reading frame beginning at the first base. The data are from a study of cytotoxic CD8 clonotypes in ibrutinib-treated CLL (TCRdb year 2021). As for the study more broadly: The cohort had around twelve relapsed/refractory and under 16 treatment-naive patients; roughly 18 were IGHV unmutated. Partial responses were observed in about 25 patients and complete responses in 2; after a median follow-up of about 69 months, remission was maintained in 15 or so patients and progression was observed in some twelve. Samples at response were collected after a median of around twelve months of treatment, with a range of 6 to 36 months. An average of roughly 270,000 productive templates and 94,082 productive rearrangements was obtained per sample. Longitudinal samples were obtainable from about 30% of the roughly 90 participants in the trial. Cryopreserved peripheral blood mononuclear cells were obtained before treatment, at response, and at either sustained remission or disease progression. Every remission and progressive disease sample was obtained while ibrutinib was still being received by the patients. The paper's findings and limits, for the study overall: An increase in clonality was observed at ibrutinib response, with clonality remaining stable during sustained remission and falling back toward baseline at progression. Sustained-remission and progressing patients did not have matched sampling times, and lymph node repertoires were not examined. At baseline, clonality was higher than in age-matched healthy donors and showed a strong correlation with circulating CD8+ T-cell counts. Public clonotypes were found to be uncommon and were observed to contract or remain stable during treatment; the increase in clonality was shown to reflect expansion of private clonotypes at ibrutinib response.

Taken with the paper, the label for time point translates to: eleven to twelve months on ibrutinib. For TCR beta library preparation, 1.5 to 2.5 micrograms of genomic DNA were extracted from the cryopreserved PBMCs. Longitudinal blood samples from CLL patients receiving ibrutinib monotherapy were subjected to high-throughput TCR beta sequencing. The patients were enrolled in a single-center, open-label phase 2 trial of ibrutinib monotherapy. On a MiSeq, deep resolution sequencing aimed for a depth between 1 in 1 million and 1 in 200,000 T cells, with each clonotype covered 10x on average. TCR beta libraries were generated with the immunoSEQ hsTCRB Kit. Under the source paper's analysis protocol: ImmunoSEQ Data Assistant and ImmunoSEQ Analyzer were used for data analysis, and V, D and J genes were assigned according to IMGT definitions. Clonality was computed as one minus normalized Shannon entropy of productive rearrangement frequencies, ranging from 0 to 1. Only overrepresented clonotypes making up at least 0.05% of the repertoire of each patient were included in the public clonotype analysis. Roughly 12 age-matched healthy donor repertoires from immuneACCESS were used as controls for clonality. Held by TCRdb, this immuneACCESS table contains in-frame sequences only and omits some clones. Under half of the omission traces to an unresolved V gene where checked; the cause of the rest is unknown. V and J calls and clone size are as listed in that table; D and trimming were resolved from the DNA. The sample table contains some 160,000 clones; only one count was recorded for roughly 80% of them. The ten biggest clones cover roughly 2% of the sample.

The chain is made from TRBV11-2 and TRBJ1-4; 7 bases in the middle match TRBD1. The source is a human donor with chronic lymphocytic leukemia. The sample was PBMCs, taken after 12 months of ibrutinib treatment. The CDR3 reads as follows: CASSTWDSNNEKLFF. The nucleotide sequence reads TGTGCCAGCAGCACCTGGGACAGCAATAATGAAAAACTGTTTTTT. Where the CDR3 stops, the reference TRBV11-2 and TRBJ1-4 genes take over; the full variable domain is EAGVAQSPRYKIIEKRQSVAFWCNPISGHATLYWYQQILGQGPKLLIQFQNNGVVDDSQLPKDRFSAERLKGVDSTLKIQPAKLEDSAVYLCASSTWDSNNEKLFFGSGTQLSVL.